The next 30 T cell receptor beta chains were all read from a single sample in a study of control samples from healthy donors and cancer patients. Clones were read by immunoSEQ multiplex PCR, and TCRdb kept only the in-frame ones, dropping some. The sample records fewer than 60,000 clones, 95% being singletons. The sequencing sample was made of blood. The receptors stem from a man aged 30-40 years in good health.

This sequence joins TRBV25-1 and TRBJ1-1; 7 positions match TRBD1. The germline CDR1 and CDR2 sequences are MGHDK and SYGVNS. V gave up 6 bases and J gave up 0 bases; unmatched junction bases: 1. The CDR3 is 13 amino acids. The CDR3 nucleotides read TGTGCCAGCAGGGGACAGTTGAACACTGAAGCTTTCTTT. It yields the protein CASRGQLNTEAFF. Variable domain in full (rest from reference TRBV25-1 and TRBJ1-1): EADIYQTPRYLVIGTGKKITLECSQTMGHDKMYWYQQDPGMELHLIHYSYGVNSTEKGDLSSESTVSRIRTEHFPLTLESARPSHTSQYLCASRGQLNTEAFFGQGTRLTVV.

The table lists this clone with a count of one. The CDR3 is CASSLAGQGTGELFF. Here the CDR3 DNA reads TGCGCCAGCAGCTTGGCTGGACAGGGAACCGGGGAGCTGTTTTTT. The chain employs TRBV5-1 and TRBJ2-2, with TRBD1 identical over 8 bases. Germline-derived CDR1 and CDR2 are SGHRS and YFSETQ. This CDR3 comprises 15 residues. After removal of 0 bases from V and 5 bases from J, the junction contained 3 bases not matched to a gene.

There are a few counts of this clone. This rearrangement joins TRBV7-3 to TRBJ2-1; maybe TRBD2 (6 bases). The CDR3 has 15 residues. Germline CDR1 SGHTA, CDR2 FQGTGA. V lost 5 bases and J 7 bases, leaving 18 bases between the germline ends. The CDR3 coding sequence is TGTGCCAGCAGCCTAAGCGGGCGGGATAGGAATGAGCAGTTCTTC. The encoded protein is CASSLSGRDRNEQFF.

The CDR3 protein is CAWSPSPTGRNTIYF. In nucleotides, the CDR3 is TGTGCCTGGAGTCCTTCCCCGACAGGGAGAAACACCATATATTTT. The V and J genes are TRBV30 and TRBJ1-3; 7 bases line up with TRBD1. This CDR3 spans 15 amino acids. CDR1 and CDR2 (germline): GTSNPN, SVGIG (reference sequence). With V trimmed by 2 bases and J by 5 bases, 9 bases remained unmatched.

The V and J genes are TRBV18 and TRBJ2-5, with D tentatively TRBD1 or TRBD2 (6 bases each). Trimming cost V 3 bases and J 2 bases, with 22 bases left between them. CDR3 length: 18 amino acids. CDR1 KGHSH and CDR2 LQKENI come from the germline V gene. The CDR3, as DNA: TGTGCCAGCTCACCCTTTTTCCGGGACTCAAGGGGGCAAGAGACCCAGTACTTC. Translated, it gives CASSPFFRDSRGQETQYF.

This sequence joins TRBV5-4 and TRBJ2-5; no reliable D call. The length of the CDR3 is 15 residues. V lost 0 bases and J 1 base, leaving 10 bases between the germline ends. Germline V gene sequence: CDR1 SGHNT, CDR2 YYREEE (reference sequence). CDR3 sequence (DNA): TGTGCCAGCAGCTTGGTGGCAGCCCTCCAAGAGACCCAGTACTTC. Amino acids: CASSLVAALQETQYF.

This chain joins TRBV5-5 and TRBJ2-1; TRBD1 matches at 11 bases. From germline, CDR1 is SGHKS and CDR2 YYEKEE (reference sequence). The CDR3 is 15 amino acids. Trimming at V came to 2 bases and at J to 4 bases, leaving 2 bases not matched to a gene. The CDR3 sequence: CASSFGQGAYNEQFF. DNA of the CDR3: TGTGCCAGCAGCTTCGGACAGGGGGCGTACAATGAGCAGTTCTTC. The entire variable domain, with the rest obtained from reference TRBV5-5 and TRBJ2-1, is as follows: DAGVTQSPTHLIKTRGQQVTLRCSPISGHKSVSWYQQVLGQGPQFIFQYYEKEERGRGNFPDRFSARQFPNYSSELNVNALLLGDSALYLCASSFGQGAYNEQFFGPGTRLTVL.

The chain carries TRBV12-5 and TRBJ1-5; no reliable D call. The germline gives CDR1 LGHNT, CDR2 FRNRAP. Trimming removed 6 bases from V and 7 bases from J, with 7 bases in between. This CDR3 has 11 residues. CDR3 bases: TGTGCTAGTGGCGCAGAGCAGCCCCAGCATTTT. It translates to CASGAEQPQHF.

The chain joins TRBV9 to TRBJ2-5; D gene uncertain. V gave up 0 bases and J gave up 1 base, with 7 bases separating them. This CDR3 is 14 amino acids long. The V gene's germline CDR1 is SGDLS and CDR2 YYNGEE. CDR3 residues: CASSVGRAQETQYF. In DNA form, the CDR3 reads TGTGCCAGCAGCGTAGGACGGGCCCAAGAGACCCAGTACTTC.

V usage is TRBV12-5 and J usage is TRBJ2-7, with D possibly being TRBD2 (6 bases). Germline V gene lookup returns CDR1 LGHNT and CDR2 FRNRAP. The CDR3 has 16 amino acids. The V end lost 7 bases, the J end lost 3 bases, and 22 bases lay between the germline ends. For the CDR3, the DNA is TGTGCTAGTGCTTTTCCCTGGGGGGTTACCAGCTACGAGCAGTACTTC. This gives the protein CASAFPWGVTSYEQYF.

This chain uses TRBV6-2 or TRBV6-3 with TRBJ1-5; 9 nucleotides agree with TRBD1. J gave up 5 bases and V 6 bases, and 2 bases lay outside the gene matches. Germline CDR1 is MNHEY and CDR2 is SVGEGT. This CDR3 has 13 amino acids. CDR3 coding DNA: TGTGCCAGCAGCGACAGGGGGTATCAGCCCCAGCATTTT. It codes for CASSDRGYQPQHF.

The V gene is TRBV29-1, the J gene TRBJ2-3; perhaps TRBD2 as D (6 bases). The CDR3 sequence is 13 residues long. CDR1 and CDR2 (germline): SQVTM, ANQGSEA. The V gene lost 7 bases and the J gene lost 1 base, with 12 bases spanning the gap. CDR3 sequence reads: CSARRAGTDTQYF. CDR3 DNA: TGCAGCGCCAGGAGGGCGGGCACAGATACGCAGTATTTT.

The rearrangement uses TRBV5-4 and TRBJ2-2; D tentatively fits TRBD1 or TRBD2 (5 bases each). The germline V gene has CDR1 SGHNT and CDR2 YYREEE (reference sequence). Trimming stripped 0 bases from V and 6 bases from J, with 9 bases between. The CDR3 totals 14 residues. For the CDR3, the DNA is TGTGCCAGCAGCTTGGCTGGGGGAGCCGGGGAGCTGTTTTTT. Translation gives CASSLAGGAGELFF.

The chain is built from TRBV9 and TRBJ2-5, with 7 bases lining up with TRBD1. The CDR3 is 19 amino acids. Germline V gives CDR1 SGDLS, CDR2 YYNGEE. The V segment lost 4 bases and the J segment 1 base; nucleotides outside the gene matches: 19. The CDR3: CASSSRTGKGSGSQETQYF. The CDR3, as DNA: TGTGCCAGCAGCTCCAGGACAGGAAAAGGTTCAGGCTCCCAAGAGACCCAGTACTTC.

The V call is TRBV6-6, the J call TRBJ2-7; 7 bases agree with TRBD1. The CDR3 has 15 residues. Germline V lookup: CDR1 MNHNY, CDR2 SVGAGI (reference sequence). V was pared by 2 bases and J by 3 bases, with 7 bases of the junction left unmatched. The chain's CDR3 is CASSYTKTGNYEQYF. DNA for the CDR3: TGTGCCAGCAGTTACACGAAGACAGGGAACTACGAGCAGTACTTC.

J is TRBJ1-1 and V is TRBV29-1; D is undetermined. This CDR3 is built from 12 residues. Germline-derived CDR1 and CDR2 are SQVTM and ANQGSEA. Trimming took off 8 bases at V and 2 bases at J, with 12 bases between the two ends. The CDR3 here is CSLRTLNTEAFF. For the CDR3, the DNA is TGCAGCCTCAGGACGTTAAACACTGAAGCTTTCTTT.

The V gene is TRBV28, the J gene TRBJ1-1; D is undetermined. The V and J ends lost 3 bases and 1 base respectively, with 12 bases between them. The CDR3 is 15 residues long. Germline V gives CDR1 MDHEN, CDR2 SYDVKM. CDR3 in DNA: TGTGCCAGCAGTTTTTGGGCACAGAAGAACACTGAAGCTTTCTTT. Its protein is CASSFWAQKNTEAFF.

The rearrangement links TRBV19 to TRBJ2-7; the match to TRBD2 covers 7 bases. Per the germline V gene, CDR1 is LNHDA and CDR2 is SQIVND (reference sequence). Trimming removed 4 bases from V and 2 bases from J; junction bases left unmatched: 8. The CDR3 has 15 residues. The CDR3 DNA is TGTGCCAGTAGTACGTATGTGGGAGGGCCCTACGAGCAGTACTTC. Translating gives CASSTYVGGPYEQYF.

The chain employs TRBV7-9 and TRBJ2-7, with D tentatively TRBD2 (6 bases). The CDR3 contains 15 residues. CDR1 and CDR2 (germline): SEHNR, FQNEAQ (reference sequence). The V end was cut by 1 base, the J end by 3 bases, with 13 bases between. The DNA of the CDR3 is TGTGCCAGCAGCTTAGTCGGGACGGGACTCTACGAGCAGTACTTC. It yields the protein CASSLVGTGLYEQYF. Complete variable domain (other parts from reference TRBV7-9 and TRBJ2-7): DTGVSQNPRHKITKRGQNVTFRCDPISEHNRLYWYRQTLGQGPEFLTYFQNEAQLEKSRLLSDRFSAERPKGSFSTLEIQRTEQGDSAMYLCASSLVGTGLYEQYFGPGTRLTVT.

This sequence joins TRBV28 and TRBJ1-2; 9 bases are shared with TRBD1. CDR1 and CDR2 (germline): MDHEN, SYDVKM. The CDR3 sequence is 14 residues long. With 3 bases clipped from V and 5 bases from J, the junction kept 4 bases outside the gene matches. CDR3 amino acids: CASSLDRGRYGYTF. The CDR3 DNA is TGTGCCAGCAGTTTGGACAGGGGCAGGTATGGCTACACCTTC.

The chain is built from TRBV28 and TRBJ1-1; D is perhaps TRBD1 (6 bases). This CDR3 has 14 amino acids. Trimming shortened V by 4 bases and J by 3 bases, and 12 bases separated the two germline ends. CDR1 and CDR2 from the germline V gene are MDHEN and SYDVKM. CDR3 residues: CASSSGTKHTEAFF. The CDR3 DNA reads TGTGCCAGCAGTTCCGGGACAAAACACACTGAAGCTTTCTTT.

The chain is built from TRBV2 and TRBJ2-7; D remains unclear. V lost 5 bases to trimming and J lost 0 bases, with 5 bases between them. Per the germline V gene, CDR1 is SNHLY and CDR2 is FYNNEI. This CDR3 is built from 12 residues. The CDR3 nucleotides read TGTGCCAGCAGTTTTGCCTCCTACGAGCAGTACTTC. Translating it yields CASSFASYEQYF. Supplemented by reference TRBV2 and TRBJ2-7, the full variable domain reads EPEVTQTPSHQVTQMGQEVILRCVPISNHLYFYWYRQILGQKVEFLVSFYNNEISEKSEIFDDQFSVERPDGSNFTLKIRSTKLEDSAMYFCASSFASYEQYFGPGTRLTVT.

This clone was counted a single time. For the CDR3, the DNA is TGTGCCACCAGTGATTGGGCGGGCGGTGAGCCCCAGCATTTT. It codes for CATSDWAGGEPQHF. The chain couples TRBV24-1 to TRBJ1-5; D uncertain. Germline V gene sequence: CDR1 KGHDR, CDR2 SFDVKD. V was pared by 2 bases and J by 8 bases, with 12 bases between. This CDR3 spans 14 amino acids.

The chain couples TRBV19 to TRBJ1-2; 9 bases align to TRBD1. Germline trimming cut 4 bases from V and 8 bases from J; bases unmatched to any gene: 8. Germline V gene data show CDR1 as LNHDA and CDR2 as SQIVND (reference sequence). The CDR3 covers 14 residues. CDR3 in DNA: TGTGCCAGTAGTAAGAGGGACAGGGTAGGCGGCTACACCTTC. Translation gives CASSKRDRVGGYTF.

This clone was recorded a few times. This chain joins TRBV7-9 and TRBJ2-1, with D perhaps TRBD2 (5 bases). Per germline, CDR1 SEHNR and CDR2 FQNEAQ (reference sequence). V dropped 2 bases and J dropped 8 bases, with 16 bases sitting between them. This CDR3 has 15 amino acids. As DNA, the CDR3 is TGTGCCAGCAGCTTATCAACGGTCACCGGGGATGAGCAGTTCTTC. It yields the protein CASSLSTVTGDEQFF.

The CDR3 protein is CAGNPFLAWGERSGELFF. CDR3 nucleotide sequence: TGTGCCGGCAATCCTTTCCTGGCCTGGGGGGAAAGAAGCGGGGAGCTGTTTTTT. The V gene is TRBV3-1 (or the pseudogene TRBV3-2), the J gene TRBJ2-2; D possibly corresponds to TRBD2 (6 bases). Trimming cost V 11 bases and J 7 bases, with 32 bases left between them. The CDR3 covers 18 residues. Germline CDR1 and CDR2: LGHDT and YNNKEL (reference sequence).

The rearrangement uses TRBV5-4 and TRBJ1-2; maybe TRBD1 (5 bases). CDR3 size: 14 residues. V lost 3 bases and J 0 bases, leaving 9 bases between the germline ends. The germline V gene encodes CDR1 SGHNT and CDR2 YYREEE (reference sequence). CDR3 in amino acids: CASSSTVANYGYTF. The CDR3 DNA is TGTGCCAGCAGCTCGACAGTAGCTAACTATGGCTACACCTTC.

J is TRBJ2-7 and V is TRBV5-8; tentatively, D is TRBD1 (6 bases). CDR3 length: 14 residues. The V gene's germline CDR1 is SGHTS and CDR2 YDEGEE. Trimming stripped 2 bases from V and 2 bases from J, with 11 bases between. As DNA, the CDR3 is TGTGCCAGCAGCTTAGGGGACAATCCCTACGAGCAGTACTTC. Amino acids: CASSLGDNPYEQYF.

This clone was counted once. The chain is built from TRBV21-1 and TRBJ2-7; the table's D call TRBD1 went unverified against the DNA. TRBV21-1 is termed a pseudogene. The CDR3 is made up of 16 amino acids. The CDR3 protein is CASSKRSRGLIYEQYF. CDR3 in DNA: TGTGCCAGCAGCAAACGGTCAAGGGGGCTAATCTACGAGCAGTACTTC.

The chain has TRBV5-1 and TRBJ1-4, with 10 nucleotides matching TRBD1. The V gene's germline CDR1 is SGHRS and CDR2 YFSETQ. The CDR3 is 14 amino acids. Germline trimming cut 4 bases from V and 6 bases from J; bases unmatched to any gene: 3. The CDR3 bases are TGCGCCAGCAGCCCCGGGACAGGGGATGAAAAACTGTTTTTT. Encoded protein: CASSPGTGDEKLFF.